This T cell receptor (beta chain) derives from a study of PD-1 blockade in mismatch repair-deficient tumors. Clones were sequenced by immunoSEQ multiplex PCR, and TCRdb holds only the in-frame ones, with some missing. The repertoire holds tens of thousands of clones, with more than 65% as singletons. To note about this clone: Antigen specificity is unknown.

Study conclusions and caveats: After pembrolizumab, tumor-resident clones rose rapidly, then generally contracted before radiologic responses.

Specimen: peripheral blood, collected approximately 18 weeks after starting pembrolizumab. The receptor was isolated from an adult with mismatch repair-deficient cancer.

The chain's CDR3 is CASTESGLMNTEAFF. The CDR3 DNA reads TGTGCCAGCACCGAGTCGGGGCTAATGAACACTGAAGCTTTCTTT. V is TRBV7-9 and J is TRBJ1-1; D perhaps matches TRBD1 (5 bases). The CDR3 extends over 15 amino acids. V shed 7 bases and J shed 0 bases, with 15 bases lying between them. In germline, CDR1 is SEHNR, CDR2 FQNEAQ (reference sequence).